This is a list of T cell receptor beta chains from one sample in a study of T cell responses to AZD1222 COVID-19 vaccine. This table comes from immunoSEQ multiplex PCR, and its TCRdb copy is limited to in-frame clones, with some not included. The data contain approximately 120,000 clones, about 88% of them singletons. The sample consisted of peripheral blood, taken 28 days after the second AZD1222 dose. All receptors come from an adult who received the AZD1222 COVID-19 vaccine. Each CDR3 is given with its conserved first and last residue. Each record gives: J gene, D gene, clone size, V gene, CDR3 protein, CDR3 DNA. D genes are given only for firm matches. Clone size appears in some rows only: once, few, many, or a class for an expanded clone.

j_gene: TRBJ2-3
d_gene: -
abundance: -
v_gene: TRBV4-1
CDR3aa: CASSQEAQSTDTQYF
CDR3nt: TGCGCCAGCAGCCAAGAAGCCCAGAGCACAGATACGCAGTATTTT

j_gene: TRBJ1-1
d_gene: -
abundance: -
v_gene: TRBV18
CDR3aa: CASSPPGTANTEAFF
CDR3nt: TGTGCCAGCTCACCACCCGGGACGGCGAACACTGAAGCTTTCTTT

j_gene: TRBJ2-2
d_gene: -
abundance: -
v_gene: TRBV4-3
CDR3aa: CASSPDRGAGELFF
CDR3nt: TGCGCCAGCAGCCCGGACAGAGGCGCCGGGGAGCTGTTTTTT

j_gene: TRBJ2-5
d_gene: TRBD1
abundance: once
v_gene: TRBV30
CDR3aa: CAWSRGQETQYF
CDR3nt: TGTGCCTGGAGCAGGGGGCAAGAGACCCAGTACTTC

j_gene: TRBJ1-1
d_gene: -
abundance: -
v_gene: TRBV7-2
CDR3aa: CASSLVGNTEAFF
CDR3nt: TGTGCCAGCAGCTTAGTCGGGAACACTGAAGCTTTCTTT

j_gene: TRBJ2-1
d_gene: -
abundance: -
v_gene: TRBV10-1
CDR3aa: CASSVLGRHKVREQFF
CDR3nt: TGCGCCAGCAGTGTCCTAGGCCGCCACAAGGTCCGGGAGCAGTTCTTC

j_gene: TRBJ1-5
d_gene: -
abundance: few
v_gene: TRBV27
CDR3aa: CASSSRAVSNQPQHF
CDR3nt: TGTGCCAGCAGTTCCCGGGCCGTAAGCAATCAGCCCCAGCATTTT

j_gene: TRBJ1-2
d_gene: TRBD1
abundance: once
v_gene: TRBV27
CDR3aa: CASSSRGTGSYGYTF
CDR3nt: TGTGCCAGCAGTTCTAGGGGGACAGGGAGCTATGGCTACACCTTC

j_gene: TRBJ1-3
d_gene: TRBD1
abundance: once
v_gene: TRBV7-2
CDR3aa: CASSPGQDPIPYF
CDR3nt: TGTGCCAGCAGCCCGGGACAGGATCCTATACCCTATTTT

j_gene: TRBJ1-5
d_gene: -
abundance: -
v_gene: TRBV6-5
CDR3aa: CASRRLQGLFQHF
CDR3nt: TGTGCCAGCAGGAGATTACAGGGACTCTTCCAGCATTTT

j_gene: TRBJ1-3
d_gene: -
abundance: -
v_gene: TRBV10-1
CDR3aa: CASSENHEGNTIYF
CDR3nt: TGCGCCAGCAGTGAGAACCACGAGGGAAACACCATATATTTT

j_gene: TRBJ1-3
d_gene: -
abundance: -
v_gene: TRBV29-1
CDR3aa: CSVEGRLSGNTIYF
CDR3nt: TGCAGCGTTGAAGGGCGCCTCTCTGGAAACACCATATATTTT

j_gene: TRBJ2-7
d_gene: -
abundance: -
v_gene: TRBV5-1
CDR3aa: CASSLAGSFEQYF
CDR3nt: TGCGCCAGCAGCTTGGCCGGGAGTTTCGAGCAGTACTTC

j_gene: TRBJ2-2
d_gene: -
abundance: -
v_gene: TRBV5-6
CDR3aa: CASSPGLNTGELFF
CDR3nt: TGTGCCAGCAGTCCGGGACTGAACACCGGGGAGCTGTTTTTT

j_gene: TRBJ1-3
d_gene: -
abundance: -
v_gene: TRBV9
CDR3aa: CASSSRPGNTIYF
CDR3nt: TGTGCCAGCAGCTCCAGACCCGGAAACACCATATATTTT

j_gene: TRBJ1-1
d_gene: -
abundance: -
v_gene: TRBV3-1/TRBV3-2
CDR3aa: CASSQEGLYTEAFF
CDR3nt: TGTGCCAGCAGCCAAGAAGGGTTATACACTGAAGCTTTCTTT

j_gene: TRBJ2-3
d_gene: TRBD1
abundance: -
v_gene: TRBV25-1
CDR3aa: CASSATGDHTDTQYF
CDR3nt: TGTGCCAGCAGTGCAACAGGGGACCACACAGATACGCAGTATTTT

j_gene: TRBJ1-1
d_gene: TRBD1
abundance: -
v_gene: TRBV18
CDR3aa: CASSQGQGGTEAFF
CDR3nt: TGTGCCAGCTCACAGGGACAGGGTGGCACTGAAGCTTTCTTT

j_gene: TRBJ1-1
d_gene: TRBD1
abundance: -
v_gene: TRBV18
CDR3aa: CASSKGQGKGDNTEAFF
CDR3nt: TGTGCCAGCTCAAAAGGACAGGGCAAAGGCGATAACACTGAAGCTTTCTTT

j_gene: TRBJ1-4
d_gene: TRBD1
abundance: -
v_gene: TRBV5-1
CDR3aa: CASSAGQGAEKLFF
CDR3nt: TGCGCCAGCAGCGCCGGACAGGGGGCAGAAAAACTGTTTTTT

j_gene: TRBJ1-1
d_gene: TRBD1
abundance: -
v_gene: TRBV6-5
CDR3aa: CASRKGQVSGAFF
CDR3nt: TGTGCCAGCAGAAAGGGACAGGTCTCTGGGGCTTTCTTT

j_gene: TRBJ1-4
d_gene: -
abundance: -
v_gene: TRBV18
CDR3aa: CASSPNPGHNEKLFF
CDR3nt: TGTGCCAGCTCACCGAACCCGGGGCACAATGAAAAACTGTTTTTT

j_gene: TRBJ1-6
d_gene: -
abundance: -
v_gene: TRBV20-1
CDR3aa: CSASLASPGRSSYNSPLHF
CDR3nt: TGCAGTGCTAGTCTCGCGTCACCCGGAAGGAGCTCCTATAATTCACCCCTCCACTTT

j_gene: TRBJ2-3
d_gene: -
abundance: -
v_gene: TRBV9
CDR3aa: CASREQGTDTQYF
CDR3nt: TGTGCCAGCAGGGAACAGGGTACAGATACGCAGTATTTT

j_gene: TRBJ2-7
d_gene: TRBD2
abundance: -
v_gene: TRBV5-1
CDR3aa: CASSSGLAGNEQYF
CDR3nt: TGCGCCAGCAGCTCGGGACTAGCGGGTAACGAGCAGTACTTC

j_gene: TRBJ1-2
d_gene: -
abundance: -
v_gene: TRBV19
CDR3aa: CASSMRQALRSGANYGYTF
CDR3nt: TGTGCCAGTAGTATGAGACAGGCCTTACGGTCAGGGGCTAACTATGGCTACACCTTC

j_gene: TRBJ1-5
d_gene: -
abundance: -
v_gene: TRBV3-1/TRBV3-2
CDR3aa: CASSQGEGRSNQPQHF
CDR3nt: TGTGCCAGCAGCCAAGGGGAAGGGCGGAGCAATCAGCCCCAGCATTTT

j_gene: TRBJ2-7
d_gene: -
abundance: -
v_gene: TRBV18
CDR3aa: CASSPQQTSGYEQYF
CDR3nt: TGTGCCAGCTCACCGCAACAGACCTCTGGCTACGAGCAGTACTTC

j_gene: TRBJ2-2
d_gene: TRBD1
abundance: -
v_gene: TRBV6-6
CDR3aa: CASSRSGQRAGGELFF
CDR3nt: TGTGCCAGCAGTCGCTCGGGACAGAGAGCCGGCGGGGAGCTGTTTTTT

j_gene: TRBJ1-1
d_gene: -
abundance: -
v_gene: TRBV5-1
CDR3aa: CASSKAGTNIGNTEAFF
CDR3nt: TGCGCCAGCAGCAAGGCCGGGACCAACATCGGGAACACTGAAGCTTTCTTT

j_gene: TRBJ1-6
d_gene: -
abundance: -
v_gene: TRBV6-5
CDR3aa: CATNLLGYNSPLHF
CDR3nt: TGTGCCACCAATCTTTTGGGATATAATTCACCCCTCCACTTT

j_gene: TRBJ1-4
d_gene: TRBD1
abundance: -
v_gene: TRBV4-2
CDR3aa: CASSLSGGRLFF
CDR3nt: TGTGCCAGCAGCCTGTCAGGGGGGAGGCTGTTTTTT

j_gene: TRBJ1-1
d_gene: -
abundance: -
v_gene: TRBV6-2/TRBV6-3
CDR3aa: CASSFSLGNTEAFF
CDR3nt: TGTGCCAGCAGTTTCTCCTTGGGGAACACTGAAGCTTTCTTT

j_gene: TRBJ2-3
d_gene: -
abundance: once
v_gene: TRBV10-1
CDR3aa: CASSENKYTQYF
CDR3nt: TGCGCCAGCAGTGAGAACAAATATACGCAGTATTTT

j_gene: TRBJ1-2
d_gene: -
abundance: -
v_gene: TRBV15
CDR3aa: CATSRDHLIGQNYGYTF
CDR3nt: TGTGCCACCAGCAGAGATCATCTAATCGGGCAGAACTATGGCTACACCTTC

j_gene: TRBJ2-2
d_gene: TRBD2
abundance: -
v_gene: TRBV10-2
CDR3aa: CASAGLAAPGTGELFF
CDR3nt: TGCGCCAGTGCGGGACTAGCGGCTCCCGGCACCGGGGAGCTGTTTTTT

j_gene: TRBJ2-7
d_gene: TRBD2
abundance: -
v_gene: TRBV7-2
CDR3aa: CASSSPGLAYEQYF
CDR3nt: TGTGCCAGCAGCTCTCCGGGACTAGCTTACGAGCAGTACTTC

j_gene: TRBJ1-6
d_gene: -
abundance: -
v_gene: TRBV5-4
CDR3aa: CASSRSQTANSPLHF
CDR3nt: TGTGCCAGCAGCAGAAGCCAAACGGCCAATTCACCCCTCCACTTT

j_gene: TRBJ1-5
d_gene: -
abundance: -
v_gene: TRBV10-3
CDR3aa: CAISERATHLGEPQHF
CDR3nt: TGTGCCATCAGTGAGAGGGCGACGCATCTTGGGGAGCCCCAGCATTTT

j_gene: TRBJ2-7
d_gene: -
abundance: -
v_gene: TRBV14
CDR3aa: CASSQDGWGEIFEQYF
CDR3nt: TGTGCCAGCAGCCAAGATGGTTGGGGGGAGATCTTCGAGCAGTACTTC

j_gene: TRBJ2-2
d_gene: -
abundance: -
v_gene: TRBV24-1
CDR3aa: CATSARGGELFF
CDR3nt: TGTGCCACCAGTGCTAGGGGCGGGGAGCTGTTTTTT

j_gene: TRBJ1-2
d_gene: -
abundance: -
v_gene: TRBV6-4
CDR3aa: CASSDSTPGRGGYTF
CDR3nt: TGTGCCAGCAGTGACTCGACGCCGGGGAGGGGAGGCTACACCTTC

j_gene: TRBJ1-2
d_gene: -
abundance: -
v_gene: TRBV2
CDR3aa: CASTNAGFGYTF
CDR3nt: TGTGCCAGCACGAACGCAGGGTTCGGCTACACCTTC

j_gene: TRBJ1-5
d_gene: -
abundance: once
v_gene: TRBV18
CDR3aa: CASSPGRDQPQHF
CDR3nt: TGTGCCAGCTCACCGGGCAGGGATCAGCCCCAGCATTTT

j_gene: TRBJ2-2
d_gene: -
abundance: few
v_gene: TRBV27
CDR3aa: CASSLLPRSGELFF
CDR3nt: TGTGCCAGCAGTTTGTTACCTAGAAGCGGGGAGCTGTTTTTT

j_gene: TRBJ2-3
d_gene: -
abundance: once
v_gene: TRBV19
CDR3aa: CASTALSHLLSTDTQYF
CDR3nt: TGTGCCAGTACCGCTCTTAGCCACTTACTAAGCACAGATACGCAGTATTTT

j_gene: TRBJ2-2
d_gene: -
abundance: -
v_gene: TRBV6-5
CDR3aa: CASSYTGVGTGELFF
CDR3nt: TGTGCCAGCAGCTACACGGGGGTTGGCACCGGGGAGCTGTTTTTT

j_gene: TRBJ1-6
d_gene: -
abundance: -
v_gene: TRBV4-2
CDR3aa: CASSQYNSPLHF
CDR3nt: TGTGCCAGCAGCCAGTATAATTCACCCCTCCACTTT

j_gene: TRBJ2-1
d_gene: -
abundance: once
v_gene: TRBV29-1
CDR3aa: CSVEHLEQFF
CDR3nt: TGCAGCGTTGAACACCTTGAGCAGTTCTTC

j_gene: TRBJ1-5
d_gene: -
abundance: -
v_gene: TRBV12-5
CDR3aa: CASGTTSDQPQHF
CDR3nt: TGTGCTAGTGGCACCACGTCGGATCAGCCCCAGCATTTT

j_gene: TRBJ1-5
d_gene: TRBD1
abundance: once
v_gene: TRBV30
CDR3aa: CAWSGTGGRNQPQHF
CDR3nt: TGTGCCTGGAGTGGTACAGGGGGCCGCAATCAGCCCCAGCATTTT

j_gene: TRBJ1-4
d_gene: -
abundance: -
v_gene: TRBV30
CDR3aa: CAWGGETNEKLFF
CDR3nt: TGTGCCTGGGGAGGGGAGACTAATGAAAAACTGTTTTTT